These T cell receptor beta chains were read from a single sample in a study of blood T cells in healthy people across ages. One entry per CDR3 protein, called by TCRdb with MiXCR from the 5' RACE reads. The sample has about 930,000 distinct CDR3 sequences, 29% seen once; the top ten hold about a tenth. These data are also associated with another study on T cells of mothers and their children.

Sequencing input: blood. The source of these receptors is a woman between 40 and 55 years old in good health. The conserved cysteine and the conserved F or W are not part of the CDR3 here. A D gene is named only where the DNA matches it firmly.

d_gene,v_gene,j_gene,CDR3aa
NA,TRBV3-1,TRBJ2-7,ASSQAGASYEQY
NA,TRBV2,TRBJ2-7,ASSEDSLGYEQY
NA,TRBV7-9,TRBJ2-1,ASSSPAGHYEQF
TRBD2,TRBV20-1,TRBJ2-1,SARAKSSGGVYNEQF
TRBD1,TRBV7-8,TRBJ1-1,ASSWIDRDTEAF
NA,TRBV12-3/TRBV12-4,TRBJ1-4,ASSFWGNGGEKLF
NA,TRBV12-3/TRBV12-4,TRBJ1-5,ASSLGQNQPQH
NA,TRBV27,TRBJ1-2,ASSLFVGREGGYT
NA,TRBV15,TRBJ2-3,ATRLGAADTQY
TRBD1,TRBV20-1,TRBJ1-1,SARNRGNMNTEAF
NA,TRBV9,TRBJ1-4,ASSAGRGEKLF
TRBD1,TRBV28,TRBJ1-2,ASSSLGQYYGCT
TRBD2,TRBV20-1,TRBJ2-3,SAREGISGGPFTDTQY
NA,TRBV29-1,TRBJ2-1,SVESGGYNEQF
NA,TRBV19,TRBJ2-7,ASSMNTFSYEQY
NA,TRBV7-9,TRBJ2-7,ASSGVHSYEQY
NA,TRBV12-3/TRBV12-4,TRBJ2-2,ASRMNTGELF
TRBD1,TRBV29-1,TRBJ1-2,SATTGDAYGYT